Listed below are T cell receptor beta chains from one sample, sequenced in a study of blood T cell repertoires in COVID-19. Profiling relied on immunoSEQ multiplex PCR, and the TCRdb table lists in-frame clones only, not all of them. The sample lists about 400,000 clones, roughly 89% occurring once. The sequencing sample was made of peripheral blood. These receptors came from a woman in her twenties or thirties with active or convalescent COVID-19. Both conserved end residues are part of each CDR3. A D gene is named only where the DNA matches it firmly. Size is omitted from some rows. Given values are once, few, many or a class for expanded clones.

CDR3: CASSRQDFPLGGGEATNEKLFF; DNA: TGTGCCAGCAGCCGACAAGATTTTCCCCTTGGGGGGGGCGAGGCAACTAATGAAAAACTGTTTTTT; D: NA; V: TRBV14; J: TRBJ1-4; size: NA
CDR3: CASSSTLEEEAFF; DNA: TGCGCCAGCAGCTCAACCCTTGAGGAGGAAGCTTTCTTT; D: NA; V: TRBV5-1; J: TRBJ1-1; size: NA
CDR3: CASSERENTEAFF; DNA: TGTGCCAGCAGTGAACGGGAGAACACTGAAGCTTTCTTT; D: NA; V: TRBV6-1; J: TRBJ1-1; size: few
CDR3: CASNQGGGGPQHF; DNA: TGTGCCAGTAACCAGGGAGGGGGTGGGCCCCAGCATTTT; D: NA; V: TRBV19; J: TRBJ1-5; size: NA
CDR3: CASSQEDRGKAEAFF; DNA: TGCGCCAGCAGCCAAGAGGACAGGGGGAAGGCTGAAGCTTTCTTT; D: TRBD1; V: TRBV4-1; J: TRBJ1-1; size: NA
CDR3: CASSLQGIVAEAFF; DNA: TGTGCCAGCAGCTTACAGGGAATTGTGGCTGAAGCTTTCTTT; D: NA; V: TRBV7-6; J: TRBJ1-1; size: NA
CDR3: CSLSTSGGPYNEQFF; DNA: TGCAGCTTGAGTACTAGCGGGGGACCCTACAATGAGCAGTTCTTC; D: TRBD2; V: TRBV29-1; J: TRBJ2-1; size: NA
CDR3: CASSETGGNEKLFF; DNA: TGTGCCAGCAGCGAGACAGGGGGTAATGAAAAACTGTTTTTT; D: TRBD1; V: TRBV11-2; J: TRBJ1-4; size: NA
CDR3: CASSLRLVVGGNQPQHF; DNA: TGTGCCAGCAGCTTGAGATTGGTTGTAGGGGGCAATCAGCCCCAGCATTTT; D: NA; V: TRBV5-5; J: TRBJ1-5; size: few
CDR3: CASSEGLAGGEEQYF; DNA: TGCGCCAGCAGTGAGGGACTAGCGGGAGGGGAAGAGCAGTACTTC; D: TRBD2; V: TRBV10-1; J: TRBJ2-7; size: NA
CDR3: CASALVGGETQYF; DNA: TGTGCTAGTGCTCTTGTGGGGGGGGAGACCCAGTACTTC; D: TRBD2; V: TRBV12-5; J: TRBJ2-5; size: NA
CDR3: CASSETGVEGYTF; DNA: TGTGCCAGCAGTGAAACAGGGGTAGAGGGCTACACCTTC; D: TRBD1; V: TRBV2; J: TRBJ1-2; size: few
CDR3: CASMSGSRGEQFF; DNA: TGTGCCAGTATGAGCGGGAGTCGCGGTGAGCAGTTCTTC; D: TRBD2; V: TRBV19; J: TRBJ2-1; size: NA
CDR3: CASSQDEGALTEAFF; DNA: TGCGCCAGCAGCCAAGATGAGGGGGCCTTGACTGAAGCTTTCTTT; D: TRBD1; V: TRBV4-1; J: TRBJ1-1; size: NA
CDR3: CASSGLAGDYGYTF; DNA: TGTGCCAGCAGCGGCCTGGCTGGTGACTATGGCTACACCTTC; D: NA; V: TRBV7-9; J: TRBJ1-2; size: NA
CDR3: CASSPDRGGEQYF; DNA: TGTGCCAGTAGTCCCGACAGGGGAGGCGAGCAGTACTTC; D: TRBD1; V: TRBV19; J: TRBJ2-7; size: NA
CDR3: CASSPRQGLSKNEQFF; DNA: TGTGCCAGCTCACCAAGGCAAGGACTCTCTAAAAATGAGCAGTTCTTC; D: NA; V: TRBV18; J: TRBJ2-1; size: NA
CDR3: CASSPQGGGGYTF; DNA: TGTGCCAGTAGTCCGCAGGGAGGAGGTGGCTACACCTTC; D: NA; V: TRBV19; J: TRBJ1-2; size: once
CDR3: CASSIRGGQPQHF; DNA: TGTGCCAGTAGTATACGGGGAGGGCAGCCCCAGCATTTT; D: NA; V: TRBV19; J: TRBJ1-5; size: NA
CDR3: CASSTQGRQPQHF; DNA: TGTGCCAGCAGCACACAGGGGCGCCAGCCCCAGCATTTT; D: TRBD1; V: TRBV6-6; J: TRBJ1-5; size: NA
CDR3: CASSEIASGAQEIF; DNA: TGTGCCAGCAGTGAAATCGCTAGCGGGGCCCAAGAGATCTTC; D: TRBD2; V: TRBV6-1; J: TRBJ2-1; size: NA
CDR3: CASSPMSRHYNSPLHF; DNA: TGTGCCAGCTCGCCCATGAGTCGCCATTATAATTCACCCCTCCACTTT; D: NA; V: TRBV18; J: TRBJ1-6; size: NA
CDR3: CASSLAGTSGGPYNEQFF; DNA: TGTGCCAGCAGCTTGGCCGGTACTAGCGGGGGCCCTTACAATGAGCAGTTCTTC; D: TRBD2; V: TRBV5-4; J: TRBJ2-1; size: NA
CDR3: CASSFGDRGYNYGYTF; DNA: TGTGCCAGCAGTTTCGGGGACAGGGGCTATAACTATGGCTACACCTTC; D: TRBD1; V: TRBV6-2/TRBV6-3; J: TRBJ1-2; size: NA
CDR3: CASSQGVLDRNTEAFF; DNA: TGTGCCAGCAGCCAAGGAGTTTTGGACAGGAACACTGAAGCTTTCTTT; D: NA; V: TRBV3-1/TRBV3-2; J: TRBJ1-1; size: few
CDR3: CATNQGLGQETQYF; DNA: TGTGCCACCAATCAGGGTTTGGGACAAGAGACCCAGTACTTC; D: NA; V: TRBV3-1/TRBV3-2; J: TRBJ2-5; size: NA
CDR3: CASSRGGSYTEAFF; DNA: TGTGCCAGCTCACGTGGAGGGAGTTACACTGAAGCTTTCTTT; D: NA; V: TRBV18; J: TRBJ1-1; size: NA
CDR3: CASIPTSGHQETQYF; DNA: TGCGCCAGCATCCCGACTAGCGGGCACCAAGAGACCCAGTACTTC; D: TRBD2; V: TRBV10-2; J: TRBJ2-5; size: NA
CDR3: CSVEGPYRKNEKLFF; DNA: TGCAGCGTTGAAGGCCCATACAGGAAAAATGAAAAACTGTTTTTT; D: NA; V: TRBV29-1; J: TRBJ1-4; size: once
CDR3: CASSQDPREGEKLFF; DNA: TGCGCCAGCAGCCAAGATCCCCGGGAGGGGGAAAAACTGTTTTTT; D: NA; V: TRBV4-1; J: TRBJ1-4; size: once
CDR3: CASSEFGSGGTDTQYF; DNA: TGTGCCAGCAGTGAATTTGGTAGCGGGGGGACAGATACGCAGTATTTT; D: TRBD2; V: TRBV6-1; J: TRBJ2-3; size: NA
CDR3: CASSQIEGDTQYF; DNA: TGCGCCAGCAGCCAGATTGAGGGAGATACGCAGTATTTT; D: NA; V: TRBV4-1; J: TRBJ2-3; size: once
CDR3: CASRDSGNTIYF; DNA: TGTGCCAGCCGGGACTCTGGAAACACCATATATTTT; D: NA; V: TRBV25-1; J: TRBJ1-3; size: NA
CDR3: CASSPQGVNTEAFF; DNA: TGTGCCAGCAGCCCTCAAGGGGTCAACACTGAAGCTTTCTTT; D: NA; V: TRBV14; J: TRBJ1-1; size: NA
CDR3: CASSPGTGSNQPQHF; DNA: TGTGCCAGCAGTCCCGGGACAGGAAGCAATCAGCCCCAGCATTTT; D: TRBD1; V: TRBV6-5; J: TRBJ1-5; size: NA
CDR3: CSAREAEQFF; DNA: TGCAGTGCTAGAGAAGCCGAGCAGTTCTTC; D: NA; V: TRBV20-1; J: TRBJ2-1; size: few
CDR3: CASSLRPPSSGELFF; DNA: TGTGCCAGCAGCTTAAGACCCCCTAGCTCCGGGGAGCTGTTTTTT; D: NA; V: TRBV7-2; J: TRBJ2-2; size: NA
CDR3: CASKTTGLNTEAFF; DNA: TGTGCCAGTAAAACGACAGGGTTGAACACTGAAGCTTTCTTT; D: TRBD1; V: TRBV19; J: TRBJ1-1; size: NA
CDR3: CASSHAREAFF; DNA: TGCGCCAGCAGTCATGCTAGAGAAGCTTTCTTT; D: NA; V: TRBV23-1; J: TRBJ1-1; size: NA
CDR3: CASSRSALESEAFF; DNA: TGTGCGAGTAGTCGGTCTGCCCTTGAATCTGAAGCTTTCTTT; D: NA; V: TRBV19; J: TRBJ1-1; size: NA
CDR3: CASSTTSGSIDEQFF; DNA: TGTGCCAGCAGCACGACTAGCGGGAGCATCGATGAGCAGTTCTTC; D: TRBD2; V: TRBV5-6; J: TRBJ2-1; size: NA
CDR3: CSVGQTYNEQFF; DNA: TGCAGCGTAGGACAGACCTACAATGAGCAGTTCTTC; D: NA; V: TRBV29-1; J: TRBJ2-1; size: NA
CDR3: CASSPERQGDYGYTF; DNA: TGTGCCAGCAGTCCCGAAAGACAGGGAGACTATGGCTACACCTTC; D: TRBD1; V: TRBV2; J: TRBJ1-2; size: once
CDR3: CASSPGTGGWIYGYTF; DNA: TGTGCCAGCAGCCCCGGTACAGGGGGTTGGATCTATGGCTACACCTTC; D: TRBD1; V: TRBV3-1/TRBV3-2; J: TRBJ1-2; size: few
CDR3: CSASDGTSGVYNEQFF; DNA: TGCAGTGCTAGTGATGGGACTAGCGGGGTTTACAATGAGCAGTTCTTC; D: TRBD2; V: TRBV20-1; J: TRBJ2-1; size: NA
CDR3: CATSDSGDHEQFF; DNA: TGTGCCACCAGTGATTCGGGGGACCATGAGCAGTTCTTC; D: NA; V: TRBV24-1; J: TRBJ2-1; size: NA
CDR3: CASSFGTGWGYTF; DNA: TGTGCCAGCAGTTTTGGGACAGGGTGGGGCTACACCTTC; D: TRBD1; V: TRBV27; J: TRBJ1-2; size: NA
CDR3: CASSPGRGRSTDTQYF; DNA: TGTGCCAGCAGCCCCGGGAGGGGCCGAAGCACAGATACGCAGTATTTT; D: TRBD2; V: TRBV4-2; J: TRBJ2-3; size: once
CDR3: CASNLAGGSTDTQYF; DNA: TGTGCCAGCAATTTAGCGGGGGGTAGCACAGATACGCAGTATTTT; D: TRBD2; V: TRBV2; J: TRBJ2-3; size: NA
CDR3: CASSQARIPGQGISNQPQHF; DNA: TGCGCCAGCAGCCAAGCCCGAATCCCGGGACAGGGTATTAGCAATCAGCCCCAGCATTTT; D: TRBD1; V: TRBV4-1; J: TRBJ1-5; size: NA
CDR3: CASSSGQARNYGYTF; DNA: TGTGCCAGCTCATCGGGACAGGCGCGTAACTATGGCTACACCTTC; D: TRBD1; V: TRBV18; J: TRBJ1-2; size: few
CDR3: CASSLAKDRATNEKLFF; DNA: TGTGCCAGCAGCTTAGCTAAGGACAGGGCAACTAATGAAAAACTGTTTTTT; D: TRBD1; V: TRBV7-9; J: TRBJ1-4; size: NA
CDR3: CASTVGANTEAFF; DNA: TGTGCCAGCACGGTAGGGGCTAACACTGAAGCTTTCTTT; D: NA; V: TRBV27; J: TRBJ1-1; size: NA
CDR3: CASSQSFSGGDTQYF; DNA: TGCGCCAGCAGCCAATCCTTCTCGGGTGGCGATACGCAGTATTTT; D: NA; V: TRBV5-1; J: TRBJ2-3; size: NA
CDR3: CSVDRQGNTEAFF; DNA: TGCAGCGTTGATCGACAGGGTAACACTGAAGCTTTCTTT; D: TRBD1; V: TRBV29-1; J: TRBJ1-1; size: NA
CDR3: CASRQGANEQFF; DNA: TGTGCCAGCAGACAGGGGGCTAATGAGCAGTTCTTC; D: TRBD1; V: TRBV14; J: TRBJ2-1; size: NA
CDR3: CASSHADRAIWDGYTF; DNA: TGTGCCAGCAGCCACGCCGACAGGGCGATATGGGATGGCTACACCTTC; D: TRBD1; V: TRBV7-6; J: TRBJ1-2; size: once
CDR3: CASSLGPSEYNEQFF; DNA: TGTGCCAGCAGCTTAGGCCCTAGCGAGTACAATGAGCAGTTCTTC; D: NA; V: TRBV7-6; J: TRBJ2-1; size: NA
CDR3: CASSSGQPYGYTF; DNA: TGTGCCAGCAGCTCAGGACAGCCCTATGGCTACACCTTC; D: NA; V: TRBV11-2; J: TRBJ1-2; size: once